This T cell receptor beta chain was obtained from a study of T cell changes during pregnancy in multiple sclerosis. The germline V gene encodes CDR1 SGHRS and CDR2 YFSETQ. The CDR3 has 16 residues. V gave up 0 bases and J gave up 5 bases, with 14 bases separating them. Sequenced by immunoSEQ multiplex PCR; TCRdb stores in-frame clones only, minus some. The table lists about 75,000 clones, 90% to 95% of them singletons, with approximately 0.15% in the top ten. This rearrangement joins TRBV5-1 to TRBJ2-2; D is perhaps TRBD2 (5 bases). The source of this sequence is a female donor with multiple sclerosis, enrolled in a pregnancy study. The specimen was CD4+ T cells from peripheral blood mononuclear cells, collected after pregnancy. The CDR3 reads CASSLASGTGTGELFF. The CDR3 DNA follows: TGCGCCAGCAGCTTGGCTTCGGGAACGGGTACCGGGGAGCTGTTTTTT.